The present T cell receptor beta chain was sequenced within a study of PD-1 blockade in classical Hodgkin lymphoma. Whole-study findings and limits: Baseline diversity resembling that of newly diagnosed patients was seen in complete responders. Compared with healthy donors, newly diagnosed patients reportedly showed lower baseline TCR diversity. Patients who began taking nivolumab under 1 year after ASCT were left out.

Documented time point: cycle 4 day 1 (C4D1), after less than seven weeks of nivolumab. Relapse was seen in all patients after autologous stem cell transplantation, and brentuximab vedotin exposure was variable. Patients had relapsed/refractory classical Hodgkin lymphoma with complete response, partial response or progressive disease as best response. TCRdb's copy holds only in-frame clones and misses some; the assay was immunoSEQ multiplex PCR. The sample shows roughly 6,900 clones, around nine tenths of them seen only once. Worth noting for this clone: Its antigen is undetermined.

Trimming took 2 bases from V and 8 from J, leaving 11 bases between them. The CDR3 sequence is 14 residues long. The germline CDR1 and CDR2 sequences are SGDLS and YYNGEE. This receptor was identified in a human donor with classical Hodgkin lymphoma. The gene calls are TRBV9 and TRBJ1-6, with D possibly matching TRBD1 (5 bases). The sample consisted of peripheral blood mononuclear cells (PBMCs), taken before the fourth cycle of nivolumab. Written as DNA, the CDR3 is TGTGCCAGCAGCGTGCGGGGGGGGGATTCACCCCTCCACTTT. Translated: CASSVRGGDSPLHF.